Listed below are T cell receptor beta chains from one sample, sequenced in a study of Graves' ophthalmopathy and Graves' hyperthyroidism. TCRdb analysed the multiplex PCR reads with MiXCR anew, one entry per CDR3 protein. The sample has over 650,000 distinct CDR3 sequences, roughly 39% seen once. Sequenced input: peripheral blood. Receptors were obtained from an adult man with Graves' ophthalmopathy. Both conserved end residues are part of each CDR3. The D gene is left open where the match is weak. Expanded clones are given a class, and other clones once, few, many or no size at all.

>TRBV12-3/TRBV12-4|TRBJ2-7|.|few
TGTGCCAGCAGTTTTCCTCAGTCCTACGAGCAGTACTTC
CASSFPQSYEQYF
>TRBV7-3|TRBJ1-2|.|.
TGTGCCAGCAGCTCAACGCCGGGGGGGGTCTATGGCTACACCTTC
CASSSTPGGVYGYTF
>TRBV12-3/TRBV12-4|TRBJ1-1|TRBD1|many
TGTGCCAGCAGCCAGGGACAGACTGAAGCTTTCTTT
CASSQGQTEAFF
>TRBV7-2|TRBJ2-2|.|many
TGTGCCAGCAGCCCTTTGCACACCGGGGAGCTGTTTTTT
CASSPLHTGELFF
>TRBV10-3|TRBJ2-7|.|many
TGTGCCATCAGTTCGTTGACGACTGACGGGGAGCAGTACTTC
CAISSLTTDGEQYF
>TRBV29-1|TRBJ2-7|.|.
TGCAGCGTAGGGGGACTAAATTACGAGCAGTACTTC
CSVGGLNYEQYF
>TRBV5-5|TRBJ1-3|.|.
TGTGCCAGCAGCCAAGCACCTCCGACGGATACGGGAAACACCATATATTTT
CASSQAPPTDTGNTIYF
>TRBV19|TRBJ2-5|TRBD1|.
TGTGCCAGTAGTATAGCTACAGGACAGGGAAAGACCCAGTACTTC
CASSIATGQGKTQYF
>TRBV10-3|TRBJ2-7|.|.
TGTGCCATCAGTGGGCTCAGGGAGGACGAGCAGTACTTC
CAISGLREDEQYF
>TRBV2|TRBJ1-2|.|few
TGTGCCAGCAGCCGAAACCGGGACACTAACTATGGCTACACCTTC
CASSRNRDTNYGYTF
>TRBV7-2|TRBJ1-6|.|.
TGTGCCAGCAGCTTAGTACTGGGGATGAGTCTTTTCTATAATTCACCCCTCCACTTT
CASSLVLGMSLFYNSPLHF
>TRBV6-5|TRBJ2-7|TRBD2|few
TGTGCCAGCAGTTACGAGCGGGGGGACTACGAGCAGTACTTC
CASSYERGDYEQYF
>TRBV24-1|TRBJ2-7|.|.
TGTGCCACCAGTGACCGGGCCGCCTACGAGCAGTACTTC
CATSDRAAYEQYF
>TRBV4-1|TRBJ2-5|TRBD2|many
TGCGCCAGCAGCCATCGGCTAGCGGAGGGGCAAGAGACCCAGTACTTC
CASSHRLAEGQETQYF
>TRBV30|TRBJ1-2|.|.
TGTGCCTGGGGGACGGCTATGGGCTACACCTTC
CAWGTAMGYTF
>TRBV10-3|TRBJ1-2|.|many
TGTGCCATCAGTGAGAATGGGGGCCCCTATGGCTACACCTTC
CAISENGGPYGYTF
>TRBV24-1|TRBJ1-2|.|many
TGTGCCACCAGTGATGAGGACCTTAACTATGGCTACACCTTC
CATSDEDLNYGYTF